This T cell receptor beta chain was documented in a study of shared clonotypes between healthy human individuals. Overall study: Three CD4 naive, three CD4 memory, two CD8 naive and one CD8 memory plate were used per donor.

CDR1 and CDR2 (germline): GTSNPN, SVGIG (reference sequence). The CDR3 length is 13 residues. The germline V and J ends were trimmed by 7 bases and 3 bases, with 13 bases remaining between them. As concerns this clone: Antigen specificity is unknown.

Everyone who donated was a Caucasian adult who lived in Nashville, Tennessee. Study-level points and caveats: Between a handful of donors, naive CD4 clonotypes were shared at a level of about 5%.

Sorted subsets were amplified in replicate PCRs using around 220 ng DNA, 30,000 to 35,000 T cell genomes. Only in-frame clones appear in the TCRdb table, and some are missing; sequencing was by immunoSEQ multiplex PCR. In the table there are some 2.3 million clones, 93% of which are singletons. The chain employs TRBV30 and TRBJ1-3; maybe TRBD1 (5 bases). This clonotype was sampled from a man younger than 35 in good health. Some clones in this sample may be carry-over from other donors' samples. Sequencing was carried out using naive CD4+ T cells from PBMCs. Subset indicated: CD45RA+ positively selected. The CDR3 nucleotides read TGTGCCTTCGCTAGGGGTATTGGAAACACCATATATTTT. Its protein is CAFARGIGNTIYF.